A selection of T cell receptor beta chains follows, all from one sample in a study of blood T cells in healthy people across ages. TCRdb re-called the 5' RACE reads with MiXCR, one entry per CDR3 protein. This sample has over a million distinct CDR3 sequences; about 45% occur once, and the top ten carry approximately 4.1%. The material sequenced was blood. These receptors were collected from a young woman in good health. The CDR3 runs from the conserved cysteine through the conserved F or W. The order of the fields is CDR3 protein, clone size, J gene, V gene. Only some rows state a clone size, as once, few, many or a class for expanded clones.

CDR3 protein: CSARDRVNTEPFF
clone size: NA
J gene: TRBJ1-1
V gene: TRBV20-1

CDR3 protein: CASSFDRGNEQFF
clone size: few
J gene: TRBJ2-1
V gene: TRBV6-2/TRBV6-3

CDR3 protein: CASGLNQPQHF
clone size: many
J gene: TRBJ1-5
V gene: TRBV12-5

CDR3 protein: CASSALKGRNTGELFF
clone size: once
J gene: TRBJ2-2
V gene: TRBV11-2

CDR3 protein: CASRKRLAGRGAPYNEQFF
clone size: many
J gene: TRBJ2-1
V gene: TRBV6-2/TRBV6-3

CDR3 protein: CAWTAAVGYGYTF
clone size: NA
J gene: TRBJ1-2
V gene: TRBV30

CDR3 protein: CSAFSGRSYNEQFF
clone size: NA
J gene: TRBJ2-1
V gene: TRBV20-1

CDR3 protein: CASTFPGELFF
clone size: NA
J gene: TRBJ2-2
V gene: TRBV6-2/TRBV6-3

CDR3 protein: CASSLARGLGETQYF
clone size: NA
J gene: NA
V gene: TRBV7-2

CDR3 protein: CATSQTGVETQYF
clone size: many
J gene: TRBJ2-5
V gene: TRBV24-1

CDR3 protein: CASSLVRGTGDGYTF
clone size: NA
J gene: TRBJ1-2
V gene: TRBV7-2

CDR3 protein: CASSTLQGPSDGYTF
clone size: NA
J gene: TRBJ1-2
V gene: TRBV5-1

CDR3 protein: CASSPYLPEKLFF
clone size: few
J gene: TRBJ1-4
V gene: TRBV6-5

CDR3 protein: CASRPTGGNTEAFF
clone size: few
J gene: TRBJ1-1
V gene: TRBV5-1

CDR3 protein: CASSRPGVYNEQFF
clone size: NA
J gene: TRBJ2-1
V gene: TRBV6-2/TRBV6-3

CDR3 protein: CASSDALGSSGANVLTF
clone size: NA
J gene: TRBJ2-6
V gene: TRBV25-1

CDR3 protein: CAGSPPPGLGGVGQFF
clone size: NA
J gene: TRBJ2-1
V gene: TRBV6-5

CDR3 protein: CASTRQGSRETQFF
clone size: NA
J gene: TRBJ2-1
V gene: TRBV12-3/TRBV12-4

CDR3 protein: CASSLISGRSYNEQFF
clone size: NA
J gene: TRBJ2-1
V gene: TRBV11-1

CDR3 protein: CATSDRGNQPQHF
clone size: few
J gene: TRBJ1-5
V gene: TRBV24-1

CDR3 protein: CASSQDLYGRGETQYF
clone size: few
J gene: TRBJ2-5
V gene: TRBV4-3

CDR3 protein: CASNEVEGTGFGYTF
clone size: NA
J gene: TRBJ1-2
V gene: TRBV6-1

CDR3 protein: CASSAVGTYNEQFF
clone size: few
J gene: TRBJ2-1
V gene: TRBV5-6

CDR3 protein: CASSKTGASYGYTF
clone size: many
J gene: TRBJ1-2
V gene: TRBV27

CDR3 protein: CACRGNYGYTF
clone size: NA
J gene: TRBJ1-2
V gene: TRBV10-3

CDR3 protein: CASSRDRHNEQFF
clone size: NA
J gene: TRBJ2-1
V gene: TRBV12-3/TRBV12-4

CDR3 protein: CASSQILGGTDTQYF
clone size: NA
J gene: TRBJ2-3
V gene: TRBV4-1

CDR3 protein: CASSQRVGGEQFF
clone size: NA
J gene: TRBJ2-1
V gene: TRBV3-1

CDR3 protein: CASSEAAGERGQPQHF
clone size: NA
J gene: TRBJ1-5
V gene: TRBV27

CDR3 protein: CAIRTSGSLDNEQYF
clone size: NA
J gene: TRBJ2-5
V gene: TRBV10-3

CDR3 protein: CASSVQANGSVDTQYF
clone size: NA
J gene: TRBJ2-3
V gene: TRBV7-8

CDR3 protein: CASSPRRGGGEKLFF
clone size: NA
J gene: TRBJ1-4
V gene: TRBV7-2

CDR3 protein: CASSSLPDRGLIFGWAFF
clone size: few
J gene: TRBJ1-1
V gene: TRBV6-5

CDR3 protein: CSTMFGTSPNEQYF
clone size: NA
J gene: NA
V gene: TRBV20-1

CDR3 protein: CASREGTSTDTQYF
clone size: NA
J gene: TRBJ2-3
V gene: TRBV7-2

CDR3 protein: CSASPLPGLAGARKNASSTDTQYF
clone size: NA
J gene: TRBJ2-3
V gene: TRBV20-1

CDR3 protein: CASRSRQSLNQPQHF
clone size: NA
J gene: TRBJ1-5
V gene: TRBV6-2/TRBV6-3

CDR3 protein: CASSYPSFFNEQFF
clone size: NA
J gene: TRBJ2-1
V gene: TRBV6-2/TRBV6-3

CDR3 protein: CASSFRGCSNQPQHF
clone size: NA
J gene: TRBJ1-5
V gene: TRBV11-3

CDR3 protein: CASSPGGGRGYGQYF
clone size: once
J gene: TRBJ2-5
V gene: TRBV11-2

CDR3 protein: CASSWPGLGTETQYF
clone size: NA
J gene: NA
V gene: TRBV11-2

CDR3 protein: CASSFGPARGVTEQYF
clone size: NA
J gene: TRBJ2-7
V gene: TRBV5-5

CDR3 protein: CASSFRARGDYGYTF
clone size: NA
J gene: TRBJ1-2
V gene: TRBV27

CDR3 protein: CASSQGDNEQFF
clone size: many
J gene: TRBJ2-1
V gene: TRBV4-3

CDR3 protein: CSVGGSDKTQYF
clone size: NA
J gene: TRBJ2-5
V gene: TRBV29-1

CDR3 protein: CASSWGGYHNEQFF
clone size: NA
J gene: TRBJ2-1
V gene: TRBV5-1

CDR3 protein: CASSLGWGEAGTEAFF
clone size: NA
J gene: TRBJ1-1
V gene: TRBV7-9

CDR3 protein: CASSSGQGIAREQYF
clone size: NA
J gene: TRBJ2-7
V gene: TRBV7-2

CDR3 protein: CASSITGGSSTDTQYF
clone size: NA
J gene: TRBJ2-3
V gene: TRBV11-2

CDR3 protein: CASSYRQGFPGEAFF
clone size: few
J gene: TRBJ1-1
V gene: TRBV6-2/TRBV6-3

CDR3 protein: CASTLDRGGGNEQFF
clone size: NA
J gene: TRBJ2-1
V gene: TRBV21-1